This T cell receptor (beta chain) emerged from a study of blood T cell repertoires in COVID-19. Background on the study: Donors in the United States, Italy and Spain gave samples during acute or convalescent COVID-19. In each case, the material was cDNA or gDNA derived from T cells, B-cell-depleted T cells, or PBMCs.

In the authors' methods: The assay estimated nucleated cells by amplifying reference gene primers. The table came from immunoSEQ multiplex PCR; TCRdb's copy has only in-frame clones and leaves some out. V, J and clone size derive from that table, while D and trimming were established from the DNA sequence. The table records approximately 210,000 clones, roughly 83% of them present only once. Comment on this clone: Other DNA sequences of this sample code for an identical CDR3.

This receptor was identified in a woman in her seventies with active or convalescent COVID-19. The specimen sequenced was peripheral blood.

CDR3 protein: CASSLVSSYEQYF. The DNA of the CDR3 is TGCGCCAGCAGCCTAGTTAGCTCCTACGAGCAGTACTTC. This chain joins TRBV5-1 and TRBJ2-7; D gene ambiguous. Germline-derived CDR1 and CDR2 are SGHRS and YFSETQ. This CDR3 contains 13 residues. Trimming left V 4 bases short and J 0 bases short, with 8 bases between.